One sample yielded the 20 T cell receptor beta chains listed below, sequenced in a study of beta chain features in type 1 diabetes. cDNA synthesis used the whole RNA isolate, giving expressed TCRB sequences. Sequencing was performed with immunoSEQ multiplex PCR; in TCRdb, only in-frame clones are kept and a portion is missing. The sample lists about 320,000 clones, approximately 15% occurring once. The specimen was central memory CD4+ T cells from blood. The receptors stem from a man aged 25 to 40 in good health.

This clone was detected a few times. V gene TRBV25-1 combines with J gene TRBJ1-2; D not resolved. Per the germline V gene, CDR1 is MGHDK and CDR2 is SYGVNS. The CDR3 runs 15 residues. V was pared by 5 bases and J by 4 bases, with 17 bases between. The DNA for the CDR3 is TGTGCCAGCAGTTACCCACCCGACGGGCTCTATGGCTACACCTTC. Encoded protein: CASSYPPDGLYGYTF.

The rearrangement uses TRBV5-4 and TRBJ2-2; D unclear. This CDR3 comprises 15 residues. In germline, CDR1 is SGHNT, CDR2 YYREEE (reference sequence). The V end was cut by 5 bases, the J end by 3 bases, with 14 bases between. CDR3 sequence (DNA): TGTGCCAGCAGGGCCACTATGTCCTACACCGGGGAGCTGTTTTTT. Its translation: CASRATMSYTGELFF.

This chain uses TRBV10-2 with TRBJ1-2; unclear D gene. Trimming pared 7 bases from V and 4 bases from J, leaving 13 bases between. Germline loops: CDR1 WSHSY, CDR2 SAAADI. The CDR3 is made up of 13 amino acids. The CDR3 loop is CASKSGDPYGYTF. The CDR3 DNA reads TGCGCCAGCAAATCAGGAGACCCCTATGGCTACACCTTC.

The gene calls are TRBV7-2 and TRBJ1-5; tentative D call: TRBD1 (5 bases). The germline V gene has CDR1 SGHTA and CDR2 FQGNSA. The CDR3 is made up of 15 amino acids. The germline V and J ends were trimmed by 3 bases and 2 bases, with 11 bases remaining between them. The CDR3 DNA sequence: TGTGCCAGCAGCTTTAGCAGGGTTGGCAATCAGCCCCAGCATTTT. This encodes CASSFSRVGNQPQHF.

The chain recombines TRBV10-3 with TRBJ2-3, with a weak D call TRBD2 (6 bases). Per the germline V gene, CDR1 is ENHRY and CDR2 is SYGVKD. Trimming left V 3 bases short and J 2 bases short, with 15 bases between. The CDR3 is 16 amino acids. The CDR3 DNA sequence: TGTGCCATCAGTGACTCTGGGAGCGGGCCCACAGATACGCAGTATTTT. Translated: CAISDSGSGPTDTQYF.

This clone was observed a handful of times. The rearrangement links TRBV4-1 to TRBJ2-1; no reliable D call. The CDR3 is 16 residues long. V lost 1 base, J lost 1 base, and 11 bases lay in between. Germline loops: CDR1 MGHRA, CDR2 YSYEKL. CDR3 amino acids: CASSQVIASSYNEQFF. The DNA of the CDR3 is TGCGCCAGCAGCCAAGTAATCGCGAGTTCCTACAATGAGCAGTTCTTC.

There are a few counts of this clone. This rearrangement joins TRBV14 to TRBJ1-1; 7 nucleotides line up with TRBD1. CDR3 length equals 15 residues. CDR1 and CDR2 (germline): SGHDN, FVKESK. After removal of 1 base from V and 4 bases from J, the junction contained 6 bases not matched to a gene. The CDR3, as DNA: TGTGCCAGCAGCCAAGCGACAGGGATAGTCACTGAAGCTTTCTTT. Translation gives CASSQATGIVTEAFF.

This clone appeared many times. V is TRBV15 and J is TRBJ1-4; no definite D call. Germline V lookup: CDR1 LNHNV, CDR2 YYDKDF (reference sequence). The CDR3 sequence is 12 residues long. With 1 base removed from V and 7 bases from J, the gap between germline ends came to 4 bases. In nucleotides, the CDR3 is TGTGCCACCAGCAGAGGGGTTGAAAAACTGTTTTTT. Its protein product is CATSRGVEKLFF.

The chain recombines TRBV5-6 with TRBJ2-1, with D possibly TRBD2 on 7 matching bases. Trimming pared 1 base from V and 5 bases from J, leaving 13 bases between. The CDR3 is 15 amino acids. Germline V gives CDR1 SGHDT, CDR2 YYEEEE. CDR3 in amino acids: CASSLKGGGHNEQFF. The CDR3 DNA follows: TGTGCCAGCAGCTTGAAGGGCGGGGGCCACAATGAGCAGTTCTTC.

This clone was seen a few times. V usage is TRBV7-9 and J usage is TRBJ2-1; TRBD2 might be the D (6 bases). Germline CDR1 and CDR2: SEHNR and FQNEAQ (reference sequence). CDR3 length: 17 amino acids. V was shortened by 1 base and J by 6 bases, with 19 bases between the two germline ends. The CDR3 loop is CASSLVTTSLKGNEQFF. The CDR3 DNA is TGTGCCAGCAGCTTAGTAACGACTAGTTTGAAAGGCAATGAGCAGTTCTTC.

This clone occurred many times. The V gene is TRBV5-4, the J gene TRBJ2-2, with a weak D call TRBD1 (6 bases). Trimming shortened V by 3 bases and J by 7 bases, and 13 bases separated the two germline ends. The CDR3 is 14 residues long. The germline gives CDR1 SGHNT, CDR2 YYREEE (reference sequence). This chain's CDR3 is CASSSITDSGELFF. Here the CDR3 DNA reads TGTGCCAGCAGCTCAATAACGGACAGCGGGGAGCTGTTTTTT.

This chain joins TRBV20-1 and TRBJ1-1; D not resolved. The germline V gene encodes CDR1 DFQATT and CDR2 SNEGSKA (reference sequence). The CDR3 length is 11 residues. Trimming took off 1 base at V and 3 bases at J, with 3 bases between the two ends. The DNA for the CDR3 is TGCAGTGCTAGAGCCGACACTGAAGCTTTCTTT. Its translation is CSARADTEAFF.

This clone came up a few times. The gene calls are TRBV6-1 and TRBJ2-3; perhaps TRBD1 as D (6 bases). Germline V CDR1 and CDR2: MNHNS, SASEGT. The CDR3 covers 15 residues. Trimming stripped 6 bases from V and 4 bases from J, with 17 bases between. Here the CDR3 DNA reads TGTGCCAGCAGCCCGCACAGGGATCCTCCAGATACGCAGTATTTT. Translation gives CASSPHRDPPDTQYF.

The J gene is TRBJ2-7, the V gene TRBV6-1; 7 bases are shared with TRBD1. Germline lookup yields CDR1 MNHNS and CDR2 SASEGT. Trimming removed 2 bases from V and 6 bases from J; junction bases left unmatched: 7. The CDR3 runs to 14 residues. The CDR3 spells CASSELQGTSEQYF. CDR3 nucleotide sequence: TGTGCCAGCAGTGAACTACAGGGGACGAGCGAGCAGTACTTC.

This clone was observed a handful of times. The CDR3 here is CATRIPGLDFVGTEAFF. In nucleotides, the CDR3 is TGTGCCACCAGAATCCCGGGACTCGATTTTGTGGGTACTGAAGCTTTCTTT. The chain employs TRBV28 and TRBJ1-1, with TRBD1 as a possible D gene (5 bases). CDR1 is MDHEN and CDR2 is SYDVKM in the germline V gene. This CDR3 has 17 residues. Trimming removed 10 bases from V and 5 bases from J, with 29 bases in between.

The J gene is TRBJ1-1, the V gene TRBV14, with D tentatively TRBD1 (5 bases). The CDR3 spans 14 residues. Germline CDR1 is SGHDN and CDR2 is FVKESK. Trimming shortened V by 4 bases and J by 7 bases, and 16 bases separated the two germline ends. Here the CDR3 reads CASSPYWGGSEAFF. The CDR3, as DNA: TGTGCCAGCAGCCCCTATTGGGGGGGTAGTGAAGCTTTCTTT.

The rearrangement uses TRBV7-2 and TRBJ2-7, with D possibly called TRBD1 or TRBD2 (5 bases each). The length of the CDR3 is 14 residues. V lost 5 bases to trimming and J lost 2 bases, with 13 bases between them. The V gene's germline CDR1 is SGHTA and CDR2 FQGNSA. The CDR3 DNA follows: TGTGCCAGCAGCAGGGACCAAGCTGCCTACGAGCAGTACTTC. Translation gives CASSRDQAAYEQYF. The complete variable domain, with remaining parts taken from reference TRBV7-2 and TRBJ2-7, reads GAGVSQSPSNKVTEKGKDVELRCDPISGHTALYWYRQSLGQGLEFLIYFQGNSAPDKSGLPSDRFSAERTGGSVSTLTIQRTQQEDSAVYLCASSRDQAAYEQYFGPGTRLTVT.

This clone has more than one count but fewer than ten. J is TRBJ1-5 and V is TRBV12-5, with a weak D call TRBD1 (6 bases). Trimming removed 5 bases at V and 3 bases at J, with 11 bases between. The CDR3 sequence is 14 residues long. Germline CDR1 and CDR2: LGHNT and FRNRAP. The CDR3 DNA follows: TGTGCTAGTGGTCCAGACAGGTCCAATCAGCCCCAGCATTTT. This sequence encodes CASGPDRSNQPQHF.

This rearrangement joins TRBV18 to TRBJ1-1; weak D call: TRBD1 (5 bases). This CDR3 spans 16 amino acids. With 2 bases removed from V and 1 base from J, the gap between germline ends came to 14 bases. Germline loops: CDR1 KGHSH, CDR2 LQKENI. The CDR3: CASSPSDQGGNTEAFF. The CDR3 region has the DNA TGTGCCAGCTCACCATCGGATCAGGGTGGGAACACTGAAGCTTTCTTT.

This clone was observed at least ten times. The CDR3 here is CASSNTSGRFYEQYF. The CDR3 nucleotides read TGTGCCAGCAGCAACACCTCGGGGAGGTTCTACGAGCAGTACTTC. The rearrangement joins TRBV7-2 to TRBJ2-7; D may be TRBD2 (6 bases). The germline V gene has CDR1 SGHTA and CDR2 FQGNSA. V lost 5 bases and J lost 3, with 17 bases in between. This CDR3 has 15 amino acids.